This T cell receptor (beta chain) appears in the sequencing data of a study of T cell repertoires in cytomegalovirus infection. Across the study: In the study, CMV epitopes included recently identified HLA-C-restricted and well-studied HLA-B-restricted ones. Public TCR beta signatures provided an indication of both CMV infection and a matching HLA type.

One entry per CDR3 protein results from TCRdb running MiXCR on the reads. This sample has roughly 700,000 distinct CDR3 sequences, with around 30% found just once. Overall study findings and caveats: There were carriers of CMV plus the relevant HLA, and cumulative public TCR beta family frequency identified them. Ex vivo, HLA-C-restricted CMV-specific TCR beta clonotypes prevailed over the rest of the response.

This clonotype occurred once. What it recognizes is unknown. Mismatch with germline at one junction end may stem from a read error. Looked up from germline, CDR1 is SGHTA and CDR2 is FQGNSA. The CDR3 sequence is 15 residues long. Material: cultured PBMCs, obtained from culture after CMV antigen stimulation. The TCR originated in a human donor in good health (CMV status not recorded). Some clones in this sample may be carry-over from other donors' samples. This chain links TRBV7-2 with TRBJ2-2; TRBD2 agrees at 7 bases. DNA for the CDR3: TGTGCCAGCAGCTCAAGATTCAACGGCGCGGGGGAGCCGTTTTTT. Protein product: CASSSRFNGAGEPFF.